The 5 T cell receptor beta chains below all came from one sample that was sequenced in a study of control samples from healthy donors and cancer patients. Sequencing used immunoSEQ multiplex PCR; TCRdb keeps in-frame clones, though not all of them. The sample yields approximately 110,000 clones, about 89% seen once. The sequenced sample was blood. These receptors were obtained from a woman under 30 in good health.

The genes are TRBV7-7 and TRBJ2-2, with a weak D call TRBD2 (7 bases). The CDR3 runs to 15 residues. V lost 5 bases, J lost 4 bases, and 14 bases lay in between. Germline CDR1 SSHAT, CDR2 FNYEAQ (reference sequence). For the CDR3, the DNA is TGTGCCAGCAGCCTCGGGGGGCCGGGCACCGGGGAGCTGTTTTTT. Translating it yields CASSLGGPGTGELFF. The variable domain in full, with the rest retrieved from reference TRBV7-7 and TRBJ2-2, is GAGVSQSPRYKVTKRGQDVTLRCDPISSHATLYWYQQALGQGPEFLTYFNYEAQPDKSGLPSDRFSAERPEGSISTLTIQRTEQRDSAMYRCASSLGGPGTGELFFGEGSRLTVL.

The chain carries TRBV27 and TRBJ2-7; TRBD1 matches at 8 bases. V was clipped by 6 bases and J by 1 base; unmatched bases: 17. Germline CDR1 MNHEY, CDR2 SMNVEV (reference sequence). This CDR3 has 18 residues. DNA of the CDR3: TGTGCCAGCAGCCCCAAGTTAATGTATCGGACAGGGTCCTACGAGCAGTACTTC. Translation gives CASSPKLMYRTGSYEQYF.

The rearrangement links TRBV27 to TRBJ2-1; D not certain. There are 15 residues in the CDR3. Trimming shortened V by 2 bases and J by 2 bases, and 10 bases separated the two germline ends. The germline V gene has CDR1 MNHEY and CDR2 SMNVEV (reference sequence). CDR3 DNA: TGTGCCAGCAGTTTAATAGGACCAACCTACAATGAGCAGTTCTTC. It encodes CASSLIGPTYNEQFF.

The rearrangement uses TRBV5-1 and TRBJ1-2; possibly TRBD1 for D (6 bases). This CDR3 comprises 13 residues. V lost 4 bases to trimming and J lost 3 bases, with 10 bases between them. Germline lookup yields CDR1 SGHRS and CDR2 YFSETQ. The CDR3: CASSLGGDYGYTF. Here the CDR3 DNA reads TGCGCCAGCAGCCTGGGGGGCGACTATGGCTACACCTTC.

The chain couples TRBV5-1 to TRBJ1-6; D might be TRBD1 (6 bases). The CDR3 loop spans 15 amino acids. The germline CDR1 and CDR2 sequences are SGHRS and YFSETQ. V was pared by 0 bases and J by 5 bases, with 9 bases between. CDR3 in DNA: TGCGCCAGCAGCTTGGGGTCAGGGGATAATTCACCCCTCCACTTT. Translating it yields CASSLGSGDNSPLHF.